This TCR beta chain was captured by sequencing in a study of memory CD4+ T cells and cytomegalovirus serostatus. Study-wide context: This sample comes from healthy Belgian adults, 9 CMV seropositive, some 22 seronegative.

The sort gate was single viable CD3+CD4+CD8-CD45RO+ cells for memory CD4+ T cells. Authors' analysis steps: Out-of-frame sequences were removed, leaving about 2,300,000 distinct TCRbeta sequences. Using immunoSEQ multiplex PCR, the repertoire was profiled, and TCRdb retains in-frame clones only, with some absent. V and J calls and clone size are those listed in that table; D and trimming were worked out from the DNA. The profile shows approximately 61,000 clones, approximately 85% of them singletons. Findings and limits, study-wide: Median bootstrapped AUC for CMV status was approximately 0.94 originally, approximately 0.93 US-trained.

After removal of 2 bases from V and 1 base from J, the junction contained 7 bases not matched to a gene. The length of the CDR3 is 18 residues. Germline V lookup: CDR1 SGHAT, CDR2 FQNNGV. A word on this clone: Antigen unknown.

The source of this sequence is an adult in good health and CMV-seronegative. The sequenced material came from memory CD4+ T cells from blood. The V and J genes are TRBV11-2 and TRBJ2-1; 11 bases agree with TRBD2. The CDR3 DNA reads TGTGCCAGCAGCTTAACTAGCGGGAGATTGGAGTCCTACAATGAGCAGTTCTTC. This translates into CASSLTSGRLESYNEQFF.